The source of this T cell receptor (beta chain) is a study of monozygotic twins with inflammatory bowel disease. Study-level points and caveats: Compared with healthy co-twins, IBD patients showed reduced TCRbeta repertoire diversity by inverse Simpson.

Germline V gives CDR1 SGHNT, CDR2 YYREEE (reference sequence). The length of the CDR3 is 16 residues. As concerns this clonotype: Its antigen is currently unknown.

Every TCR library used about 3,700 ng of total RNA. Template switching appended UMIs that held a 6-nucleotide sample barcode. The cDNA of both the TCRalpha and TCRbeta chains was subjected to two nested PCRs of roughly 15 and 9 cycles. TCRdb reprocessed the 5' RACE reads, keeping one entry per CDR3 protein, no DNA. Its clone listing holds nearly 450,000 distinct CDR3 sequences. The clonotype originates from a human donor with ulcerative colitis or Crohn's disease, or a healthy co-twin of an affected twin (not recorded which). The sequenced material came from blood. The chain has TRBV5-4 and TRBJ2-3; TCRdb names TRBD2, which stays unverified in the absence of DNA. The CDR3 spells CASSSTLAGATDTQYF.